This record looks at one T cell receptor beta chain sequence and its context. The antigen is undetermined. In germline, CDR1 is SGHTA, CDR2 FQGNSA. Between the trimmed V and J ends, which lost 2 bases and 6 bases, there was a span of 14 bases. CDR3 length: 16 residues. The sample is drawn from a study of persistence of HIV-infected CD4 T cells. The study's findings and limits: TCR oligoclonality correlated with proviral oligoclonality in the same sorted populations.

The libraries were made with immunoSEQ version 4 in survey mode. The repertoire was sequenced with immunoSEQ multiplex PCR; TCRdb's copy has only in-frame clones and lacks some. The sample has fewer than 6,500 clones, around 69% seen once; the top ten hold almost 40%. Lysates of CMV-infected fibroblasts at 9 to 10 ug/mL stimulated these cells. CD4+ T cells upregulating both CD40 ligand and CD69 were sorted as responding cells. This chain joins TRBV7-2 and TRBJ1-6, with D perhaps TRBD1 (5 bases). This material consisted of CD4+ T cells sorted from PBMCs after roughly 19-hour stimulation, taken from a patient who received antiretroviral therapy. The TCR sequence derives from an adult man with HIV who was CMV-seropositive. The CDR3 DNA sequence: TGTGCCAGCAGCTTACAGGGAGCATTGGGTAATTCACCCCTCCACTTT. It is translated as CASSLQGALGNSPLHF.